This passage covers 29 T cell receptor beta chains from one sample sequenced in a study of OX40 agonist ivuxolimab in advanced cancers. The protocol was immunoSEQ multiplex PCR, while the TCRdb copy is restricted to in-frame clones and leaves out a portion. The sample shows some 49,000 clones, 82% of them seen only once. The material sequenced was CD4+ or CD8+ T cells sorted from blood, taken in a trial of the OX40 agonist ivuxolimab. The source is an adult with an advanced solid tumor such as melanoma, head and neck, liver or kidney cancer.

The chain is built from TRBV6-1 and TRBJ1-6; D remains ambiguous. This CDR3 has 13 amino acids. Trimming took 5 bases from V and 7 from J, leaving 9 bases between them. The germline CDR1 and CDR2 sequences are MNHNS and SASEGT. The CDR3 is CASSRLWNSPLHF. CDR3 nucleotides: TGTGCCAGCAGTCGACTTTGGAATTCACCCCTCCACTTT.

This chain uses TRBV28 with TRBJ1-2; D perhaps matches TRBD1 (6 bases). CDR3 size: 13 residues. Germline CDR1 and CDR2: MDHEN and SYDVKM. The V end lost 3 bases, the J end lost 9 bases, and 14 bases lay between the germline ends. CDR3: CASSFPQGGSYTF. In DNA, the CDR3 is TGTGCCAGCAGTTTTCCCCAAGGGGGAAGCTACACCTTC.

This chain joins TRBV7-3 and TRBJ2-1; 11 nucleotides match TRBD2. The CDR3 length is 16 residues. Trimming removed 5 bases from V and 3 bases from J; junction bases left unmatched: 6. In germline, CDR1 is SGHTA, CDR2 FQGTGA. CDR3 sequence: CASSTTGTSGYNEQFF. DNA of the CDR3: TGTGCCAGCAGCACCACCGGGACTAGCGGCTACAATGAGCAGTTCTTC. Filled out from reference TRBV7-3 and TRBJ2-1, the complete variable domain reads GAGVSQTPSNKVTEKGKYVELRCDPISGHTALYWYRQSLGQGPEFLIYFQGTGAADDSGLPNDRFFAVRPEGSVSTLKIQRTERGDSAVYLCASSTTGTSGYNEQFFGPGTRLTVL.

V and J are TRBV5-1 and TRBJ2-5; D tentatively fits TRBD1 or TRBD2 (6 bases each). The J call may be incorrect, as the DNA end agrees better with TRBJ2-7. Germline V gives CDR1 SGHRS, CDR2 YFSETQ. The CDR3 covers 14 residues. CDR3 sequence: CASSPGDKAYEQYF. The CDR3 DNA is TGCGCCAGCAGCCCGGGGGACAAAGCCTACGAGCAGTACTTC.

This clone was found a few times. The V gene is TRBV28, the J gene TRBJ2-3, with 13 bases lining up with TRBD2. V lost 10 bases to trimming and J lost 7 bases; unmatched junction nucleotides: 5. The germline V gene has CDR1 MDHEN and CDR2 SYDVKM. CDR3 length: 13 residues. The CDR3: CATGLAGAHTQYF. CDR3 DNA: TGTGCCACCGGACTAGCGGGGGCACATACGCAGTATTTT.

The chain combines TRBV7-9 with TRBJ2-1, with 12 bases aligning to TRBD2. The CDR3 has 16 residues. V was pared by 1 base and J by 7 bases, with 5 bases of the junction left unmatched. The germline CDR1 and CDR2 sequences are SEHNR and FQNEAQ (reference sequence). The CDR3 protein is CASSLDLAGGANEQFF. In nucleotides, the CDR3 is TGTGCCAGCAGCTTAGACCTAGCGGGGGGGGCGAATGAGCAGTTCTTC.

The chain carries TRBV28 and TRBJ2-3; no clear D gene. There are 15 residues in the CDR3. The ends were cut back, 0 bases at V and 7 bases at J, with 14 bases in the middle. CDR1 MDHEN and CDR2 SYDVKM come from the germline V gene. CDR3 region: CASSLWAPQTNTQYF. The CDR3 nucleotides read TGTGCCAGCAGTTTATGGGCACCCCAAACAAATACGCAGTATTTT. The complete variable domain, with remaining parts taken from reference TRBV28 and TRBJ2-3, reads DVKVTQSSRYLVKRTGEKVFLECVQDMDHENMFWYRQDPGLGLRLIYFSYDVKMKEKGDIPEGYSVSREKKERFSLILESASTNQTSMYLCASSLWAPQTNTQYFGPGTRLTVL.

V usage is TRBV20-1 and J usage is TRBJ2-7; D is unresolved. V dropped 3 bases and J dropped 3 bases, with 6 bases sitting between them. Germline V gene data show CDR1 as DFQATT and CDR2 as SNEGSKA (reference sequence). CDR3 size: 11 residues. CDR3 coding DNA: TGCAGTGCTAGTGCTGACTACGAGCAGTACTTC. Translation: CSASADYEQYF.

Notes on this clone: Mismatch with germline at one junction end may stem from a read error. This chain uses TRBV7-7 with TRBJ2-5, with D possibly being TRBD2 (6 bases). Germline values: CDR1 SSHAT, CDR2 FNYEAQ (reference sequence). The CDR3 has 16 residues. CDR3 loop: CASRPGAGGGEETQYF. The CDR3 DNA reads TGTGCTAGCAGGCCCGGTGCCGGCGGCGGGGAAGAGACCCAGTACTTC.

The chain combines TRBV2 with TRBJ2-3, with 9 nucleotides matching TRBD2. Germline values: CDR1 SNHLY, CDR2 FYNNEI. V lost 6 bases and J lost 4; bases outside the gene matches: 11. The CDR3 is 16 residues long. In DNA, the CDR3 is TGTGCCAGCAGCCCGCTACCGGGACTAGCTTCAGATACGCAGTATTTT. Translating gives CASSPLPGLASDTQYF.

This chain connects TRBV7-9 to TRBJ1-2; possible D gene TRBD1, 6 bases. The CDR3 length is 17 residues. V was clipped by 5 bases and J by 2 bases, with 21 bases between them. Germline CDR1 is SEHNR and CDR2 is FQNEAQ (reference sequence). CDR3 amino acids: CASSRQHLRGENYGYTF. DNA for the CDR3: TGTGCCAGCAGCCGGCAACACCTCAGGGGTGAGAACTATGGCTACACCTTC.

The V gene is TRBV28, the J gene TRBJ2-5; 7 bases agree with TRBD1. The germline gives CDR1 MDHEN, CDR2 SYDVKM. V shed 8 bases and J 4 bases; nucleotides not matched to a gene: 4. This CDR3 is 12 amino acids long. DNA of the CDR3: TGTGCCAGCGGCGGACAGGCAGAGACCCAGTACTTC. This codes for CASGGQAETQYF.

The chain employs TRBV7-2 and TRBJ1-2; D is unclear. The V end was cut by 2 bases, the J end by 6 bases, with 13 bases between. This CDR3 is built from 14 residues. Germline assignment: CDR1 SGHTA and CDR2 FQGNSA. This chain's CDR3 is CASSLTSEGNGYTF. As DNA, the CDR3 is TGTGCCAGCAGCTTAACGTCGGAAGGTAATGGCTACACCTTC.

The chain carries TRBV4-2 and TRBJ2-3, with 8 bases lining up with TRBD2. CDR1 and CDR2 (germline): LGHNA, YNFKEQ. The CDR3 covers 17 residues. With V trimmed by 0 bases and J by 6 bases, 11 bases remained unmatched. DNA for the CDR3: TGTGCCAGCAGCCAAGATTATGGCGGGGGGCTGAGGGATACGCAGTATTTT. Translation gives CASSQDYGGGLRDTQYF.

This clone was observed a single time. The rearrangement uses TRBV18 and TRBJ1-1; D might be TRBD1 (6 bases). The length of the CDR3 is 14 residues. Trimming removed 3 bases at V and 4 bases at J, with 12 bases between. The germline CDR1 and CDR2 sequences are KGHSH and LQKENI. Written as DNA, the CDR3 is TGTGCCAGCTCACCGCCAGGGGCTACCACTGAAGCTTTCTTT. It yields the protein CASSPPGATTEAFF.

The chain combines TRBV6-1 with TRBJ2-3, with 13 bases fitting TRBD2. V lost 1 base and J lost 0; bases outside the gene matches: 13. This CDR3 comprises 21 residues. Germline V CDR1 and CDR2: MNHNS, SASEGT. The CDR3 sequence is CASSEVPPRLAGGGSTDTQYF. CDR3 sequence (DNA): TGTGCCAGCAGTGAAGTCCCCCCCCGACTAGCGGGGGGCGGGAGCACAGATACGCAGTATTTT.

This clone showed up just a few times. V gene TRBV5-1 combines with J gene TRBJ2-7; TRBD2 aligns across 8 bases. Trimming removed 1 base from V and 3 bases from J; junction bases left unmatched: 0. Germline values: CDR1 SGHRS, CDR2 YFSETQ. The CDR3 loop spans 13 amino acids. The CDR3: CASSLRGGYEQYF. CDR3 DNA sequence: TGCGCCAGCAGCTTGCGGGGGGGCTACGAGCAGTACTTC. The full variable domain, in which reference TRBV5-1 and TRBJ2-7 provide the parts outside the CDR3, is KAGVTQTPRYLIKTRGQQVTLSCSPISGHRSVSWYQQTPGQGLQFLFEYFSETQRNKGNFPGRFSGRQFSNSRSEMNVSTLELGDSALYLCASSLRGGYEQYFGPGTRLTVT.

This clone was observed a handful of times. The CDR3 is CATSRSTGGGGLYEQYF. CDR3 DNA sequence: TGTGCCACCAGCAGATCGACAGGTGGCGGGGGACTCTACGAGCAGTACTTC. This chain connects TRBV15 to TRBJ2-7; D possibly corresponds to TRBD2 (7 bases). The CDR3 covers 17 residues. V lost 2 bases and J lost 3, with 20 bases in between. Germline V lookup: CDR1 LNHNV, CDR2 YYDKDF (reference sequence).

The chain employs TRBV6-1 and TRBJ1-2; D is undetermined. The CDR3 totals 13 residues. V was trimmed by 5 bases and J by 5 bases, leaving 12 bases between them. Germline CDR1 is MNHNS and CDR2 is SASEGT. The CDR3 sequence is CASSRLGKYGYTF. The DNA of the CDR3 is TGTGCCAGCAGTCGTCTGGGGAAATATGGCTACACCTTC.

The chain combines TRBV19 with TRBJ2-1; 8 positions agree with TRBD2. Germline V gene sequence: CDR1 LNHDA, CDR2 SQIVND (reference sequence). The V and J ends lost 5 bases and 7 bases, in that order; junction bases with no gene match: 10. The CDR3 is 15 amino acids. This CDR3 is CASSRGGITRNEQFF. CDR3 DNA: TGTGCCAGTAGTCGGGGGGGAATTACGAGGAATGAGCAGTTCTTC.

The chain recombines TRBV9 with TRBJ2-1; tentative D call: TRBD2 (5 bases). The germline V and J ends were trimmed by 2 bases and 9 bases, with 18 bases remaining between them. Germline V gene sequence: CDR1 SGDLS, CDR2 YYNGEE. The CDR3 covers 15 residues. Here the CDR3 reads CASSVQPLGSGEQFF. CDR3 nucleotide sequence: TGTGCCAGCAGCGTGCAGCCACTAGGCTCGGGTGAGCAGTTCTTC.

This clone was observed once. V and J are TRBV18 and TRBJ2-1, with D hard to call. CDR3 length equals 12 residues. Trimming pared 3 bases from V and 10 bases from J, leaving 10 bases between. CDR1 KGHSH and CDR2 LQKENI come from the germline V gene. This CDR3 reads CASSPGYLEQFF. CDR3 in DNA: TGTGCCAGCTCACCGGGATACTTGGAGCAGTTCTTC.

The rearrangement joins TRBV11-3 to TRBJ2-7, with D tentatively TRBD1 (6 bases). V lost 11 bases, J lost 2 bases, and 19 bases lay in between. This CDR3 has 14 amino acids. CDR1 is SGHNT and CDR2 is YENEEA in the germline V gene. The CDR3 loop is CAESPSTGTYEQYF. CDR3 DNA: TGTGCCGAAAGCCCGAGCACAGGGACCTACGAGCAGTACTTC.

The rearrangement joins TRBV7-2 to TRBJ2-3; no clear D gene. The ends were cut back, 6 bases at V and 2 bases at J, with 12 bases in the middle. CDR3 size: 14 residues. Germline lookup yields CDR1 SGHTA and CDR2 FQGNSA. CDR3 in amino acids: CASSFPISTDTQYF. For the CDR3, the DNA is TGTGCCAGCAGTTTCCCTATCTCCACAGATACGCAGTATTTT.

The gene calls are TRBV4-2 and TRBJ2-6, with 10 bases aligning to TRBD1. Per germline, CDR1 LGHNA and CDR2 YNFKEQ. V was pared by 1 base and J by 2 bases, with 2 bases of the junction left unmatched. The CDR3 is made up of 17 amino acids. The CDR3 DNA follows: TGTGCCAGCAGCCAAGGACAGGGGGCGACTGGGGCCAACGTCCTGACTTTC. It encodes CASSQGQGATGANVLTF.

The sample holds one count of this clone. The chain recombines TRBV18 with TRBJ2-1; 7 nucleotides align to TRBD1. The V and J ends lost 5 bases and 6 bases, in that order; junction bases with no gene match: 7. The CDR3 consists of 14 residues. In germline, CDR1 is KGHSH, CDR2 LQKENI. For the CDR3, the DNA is TGTGCCAGCTCAACCACAGGGGCGAGCAATGAGCAGTTCTTC. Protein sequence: CASSTTGASNEQFF.

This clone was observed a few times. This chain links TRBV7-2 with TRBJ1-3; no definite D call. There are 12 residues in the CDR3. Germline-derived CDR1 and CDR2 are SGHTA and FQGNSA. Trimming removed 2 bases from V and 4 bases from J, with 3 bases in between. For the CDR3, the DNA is TGTGCCAGCAGCTTAAGGGGAAACACCATATATTTT. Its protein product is CASSLRGNTIYF.

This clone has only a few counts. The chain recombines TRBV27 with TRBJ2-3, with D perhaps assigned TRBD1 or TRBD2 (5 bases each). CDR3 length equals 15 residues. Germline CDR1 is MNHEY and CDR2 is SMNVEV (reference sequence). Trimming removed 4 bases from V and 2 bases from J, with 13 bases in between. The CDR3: CASSSWGSYTDTQYF. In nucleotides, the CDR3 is TGTGCCAGCAGTTCTTGGGGGAGTTACACAGATACGCAGTATTTT.

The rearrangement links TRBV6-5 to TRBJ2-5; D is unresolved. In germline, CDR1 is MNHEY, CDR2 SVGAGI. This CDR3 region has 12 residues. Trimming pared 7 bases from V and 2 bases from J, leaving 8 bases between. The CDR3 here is CASKAFQETQYF. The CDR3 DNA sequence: TGTGCCAGCAAAGCCTTTCAAGAGACCCAGTACTTC.